This T cell receptor beta chain was recorded in a study of OX40 agonist ivuxolimab in advanced cancers. In the study overall: Ivuxolimab, an antibody that agonizes OX40 (CD134), was administered to the patients.

Samples were taken at baseline and on day 1 of cycles 4 and 7. As to this clone: Its cognate antigen is unknown.

Here immunoSEQ multiplex PCR was the method, and the copy in TCRdb shows in-frame clones only, minus some. The sample shows roughly 56,000 clones, roughly nine tenths of them seen only once. Whole-study results and caveats: CD4+ and CD8+ blood T cells expanded clonally by week 6 at 0.1 to 3.0 mg/kg.

The sample consisted of CD4+ or CD8+ T cells sorted from blood, taken in a trial of the OX40 agonist ivuxolimab. This TCR derives from an adult with an advanced solid tumor such as melanoma, head and neck, liver or kidney cancer.

CDR3 coding DNA: TGTGCCAGCAGAGGGACTAGCGGATACAATGAGCAGTTCTTC. Its protein is CASRGTSGYNEQFF. The chain has TRBV6-1 and TRBJ2-1; TRBD2 matches at 11 bases. Germline V gene data show CDR1 as MNHNS and CDR2 as SASEGT. Germline trimming cut 6 bases from V and 4 bases from J; bases unmatched to any gene: 2. The CDR3 runs 14 residues.